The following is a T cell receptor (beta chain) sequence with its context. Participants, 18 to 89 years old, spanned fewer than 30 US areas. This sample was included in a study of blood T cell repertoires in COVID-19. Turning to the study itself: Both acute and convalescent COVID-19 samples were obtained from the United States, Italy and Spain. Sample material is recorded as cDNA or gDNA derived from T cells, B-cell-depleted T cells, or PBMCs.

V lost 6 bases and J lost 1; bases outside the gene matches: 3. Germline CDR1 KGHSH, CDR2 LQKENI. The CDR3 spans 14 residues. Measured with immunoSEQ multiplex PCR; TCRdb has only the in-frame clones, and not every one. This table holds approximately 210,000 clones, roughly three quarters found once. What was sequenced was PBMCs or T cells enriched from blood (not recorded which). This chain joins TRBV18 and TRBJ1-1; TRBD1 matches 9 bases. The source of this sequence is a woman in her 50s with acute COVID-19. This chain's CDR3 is CASSMDRGNTEAFF. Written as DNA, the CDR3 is TGTGCCAGCTCGATGGACAGGGGGAACACTGAAGCTTTCTTT.